This TCR beta chain was profiled in a study of T-cell memory formation after mild COVID-19. On the study more broadly: Among the donors, TCR clusters were largely specific to each donor.

Of note for this clonotype: What it recognizes is unknown.

This CDR3 comprises 13 residues. Between the trimmed V and J ends, which lost 5 bases and 9 bases, there was a span of 11 bases. TCRdb passed the 5' RACE reads through MiXCR, listing each CDR3 protein once. The data contain almost 350,000 distinct CDR3 sequences, roughly 20% of them singletons. Study results and caveats: Balance between CD4 and CD8 was seen in clones contracting day 15 to 85, and a CD4+ lean was seen in later expanders. Some clones that responded were present in memory (sampled pre-infection), which suggests cross-reactive memory joined.

The chain carries TRBV12-3 or TRBV12-4 and TRBJ1-6; D call uncertain. This TCR came from a man aged 18 to 29 who had mild COVID-19 (a few samples of this study predate the infection). Cell type and time point are not known. The sequenced sample consisted of PBMCs or a T cell subset sorted from them (not recorded which). In DNA, the CDR3 is TGTGCCAGCAGTCCTAAGGGAACTTCACCCCTCCACTTT. Translating it yields CASSPKGTSPLHF.